The 9 T cell receptor beta chains below come from one sample, sequenced in a study of CD8 T cells in ankylosing spondylitis (dated 2017 in TCRdb). Overall study outcomes, separate from this receptor: Blood from ankylosing spondylitis patients appeared to be characterized by a TCR beta motif composed of several highly homologous amino acid variants.

The library was prepared using 5' RACE. The sequencer listed for this sample is Illumina HiSeq 2500. TCRdb's own reprocessing of the public reads used fastp at Q25 and MiXCR and kept productive beta chains. A single entry per CDR3 protein holds the most common genes and DNA from its merged rows. This sample comprises approximately 440,000 distinct CDR3 sequences, 17% of them detected only once. Clones ranked in the top ten supply around 0.92% of the sample. These receptors lack a known antigen. The sequenced sample consisted of blood, either unsorted or a sorted T cell fraction (not recorded which). Receptors were obtained from a male donor with ankylosing spondylitis.

A few counts support this clonotype. This sequence joins TRBV7-2 and TRBJ2-3; maybe TRBD1 (5 bases). V lost 5 bases and J 6 bases, leaving 12 bases between the germline ends. The CDR3 has 13 amino acids. CDR1 SGHTA and CDR2 FQGNSA come from the germline V gene. This chain's CDR3 is CASSAWAGDTQYF. As DNA, the CDR3 is TGTGCCAGCAGCGCCTGGGCAGGGGATACGCAGTATTTT.

A few counts support this clonotype. The CDR3 loop reads CASSSTSRDREQPQHF. DNA of the CDR3: TGTGCCAGCAGTTCAACGTCCCGGGACAGGGAACAGCCCCAGCATTTT. The chain uses TRBV28 and TRBJ1-5; 9 bases agree with TRBD1. The CDR3 is 16 residues long. The trim removed 4 bases at V and 7 bases at J, leaving 11 bases unmatched. CDR1 is MDHEN and CDR2 is SYDVKM in the germline V gene.

This clonotype was seen at least ten times. The chain uses TRBV20-1 and TRBJ2-7; perhaps TRBD2 as D (6 bases). CDR3 size: 16 residues. Germline CDR1 is DFQATT and CDR2 is SNEGSKA (reference sequence). Trimming removed 1 base from V and 7 bases from J, with 23 bases in between. The DNA for the CDR3 is TGCAGTGCTAGAGTAGGGCTCCGGGACTGGGCGGGAGAGCAGTACTTC. Protein product: CSARVGLRDWAGEQYF.

The V and J genes are TRBV4-3 and TRBJ2-3; D gene unclear. The CDR3 runs to 17 residues. V shed 0 bases and J shed 0 bases, with 13 bases lying between them. CDR1 and CDR2 from the germline V gene are LGHNA and YSLEER. The CDR3 loop is CASSQDLGSLSTDTQYF. The CDR3 DNA reads TGCGCCAGCAGCCAAGATCTCGGATCCCTGAGCACAGATACGCAGTATTTT.

The J gene is TRBJ1-1, the V gene TRBV19, with a possible D match to TRBD1 (5 bases). Germline V lookup: CDR1 LNHDA, CDR2 SQIVND (reference sequence). The CDR3 loop spans 14 amino acids. Between the trimmed V and J ends, which lost 2 bases and 3 bases, there was a span of 10 bases. Written as DNA, the CDR3 is TGTGCCAGTAGTATACCAGGGCGGCACACTGAAGCTTTCTTT. This encodes CASSIPGRHTEAFF.

This clonotype was found a few times. V and J are TRBV5-1 and TRBJ2-5, with D maybe TRBD2 (7 bases). Germline CDR1 reads SGHRS; CDR2 reads YFSETQ. This CDR3 contains 14 residues. Trimming took 6 bases from V and 3 from J, leaving 15 bases between them. This chain's CDR3 is CASTGGQVEETQYF. The CDR3 DNA follows: TGCGCCAGCACCGGGGGGCAGGTAGAAGAGACCCAGTACTTC.

This clonotype was seen at least ten times. The CDR3 is CASSSTGLYETQYF. The CDR3 nucleotides read TGCGCCAGCAGCTCGACGGGCCTATACGAGACCCAGTACTTC. The V call is TRBV5-1, the J call TRBJ2-5; unclear D gene. V was clipped by 3 bases and J by 5 bases, with 14 bases between them. This CDR3 contains 14 residues. From germline, CDR1 is SGHRS and CDR2 YFSETQ.

This clonotype turned up a few times. This chain uses TRBV7-3 with TRBJ1-1, with 7 bases lining up with TRBD1. V was clipped by 8 bases and J by 3 bases; unmatched bases: 6. The CDR3 runs 13 residues. Germline CDR1 SGHTA, CDR2 FQGTGA. CDR3 protein: CASGTDRDTEAFF. In nucleotides, the CDR3 is TGTGCCAGCGGCACTGACAGGGACACTGAAGCTTTCTTT. Complete variable domain (other parts from reference TRBV7-3 and TRBJ1-1): GAGVSQTPSNKVTEKGKYVELRCDPISGHTALYWYRQSLGQGPEFLIYFQGTGAADDSGLPNDRFFAVRPEGSVSTLKIQRTERGDSAVYLCASGTDRDTEAFFGQGTRLTVV.

This clonotype was counted at least ten times. The gene calls are TRBV6-1 and TRBJ2-3; TRBD1 matches 7 bases. After removal of 6 bases from V and 4 bases from J, the junction contained 16 bases not matched to a gene. CDR3 length: 17 residues. From germline, CDR1 is MNHNS and CDR2 SASEGT. CDR3 nucleotides: TGTGCCAGCAGACCTCTTACAGGGGTTTCAGGATCAGATACGCAGTATTTT. Residues: CASRPLTGVSGSDTQYF.